This T cell receptor beta chain was observed in a study of blood T cell repertoires in COVID-19. V was pared by 1 base and J by 5 bases, with 14 bases between. CDR3 size: 15 residues. Germline assignment: CDR1 MNHEY and CDR2 SMNVEV (reference sequence). The method was immunoSEQ multiplex PCR; TCRdb's version includes in-frame clones alone and lacks a portion of them. This sample has tens of thousands of clones, with approximately 87% found just once. The gene calls are TRBV27 and TRBJ2-5; perhaps TRBD2 as D (5 bases). The source of this sequence is a human donor in a cohort sampled during active COVID-19. Sequences were obtained from peripheral blood. For the CDR3, the DNA is TGTGCCAGCAGTTTATTAGGCGGGCAGGTTGAGACCCAGTACTTC. Its protein product is CASSLLGGQVETQYF.